This T cell receptor (beta chain) was identified in a study of cytomegalovirus exposure and HLA in healthy donors. Looking at the study overall: Some 87 million unique TCRs from HLA-typed donors were held in an early release of data.

The germline V gene encodes CDR1 MNHNY and CDR2 SVGAGI (reference sequence). After removal of 5 bases from V and 3 bases from J, the junction contained 7 bases not matched to a gene. The CDR3 sequence is 16 residues long. Use of 60 Vbeta and 13 Jbeta primers characterized the PCR. The data were produced by immunoSEQ multiplex PCR, yet TCRdb's version contains in-frame clones alone and is incomplete. The sample includes approximately 76,000 clones. The chain joins TRBV6-6 to TRBJ1-1, with 12 bases matching TRBD1. This clonotype originated in a man in his late teens or twenties in good health and CMV-seropositive. The source material was PBMCs. The CDR3 nucleotides are TGTGCCAGCAGTGCCCGGGACAGGGGGCGCGACACTGAAGCTTTCTTT. It is translated as CASSARDRGRDTEAFF.